A selection of T cell receptor beta chains follows, all from one sample in a study of T-cell reconstitution after alpha-beta-depleted transplantation in children. TCRdb fed the PCR reads into MiXCR, producing one record per CDR3 protein. Seen here are approximately 270,000 distinct CDR3 sequences, 20% to 30% observed once, and the top ten hold around 4.8%. Sequenced material: PBMCs, mostly from graft donor cells, taken 360 days after TCRalphabeta/CD19-depleted stem cell transplant. The receptors were sampled from a female patient aged 2-10 years who had a stem cell transplant for congenital amegakaryocytic thrombocytopenia, so the T cells may come from the graft donor. Each CDR3 is given with its conserved first and last residue. Each record gives: CDR3 length, D gene, J gene, clone size, V gene, CDR3 protein, CDR3 DNA. The D gene is left open where the match is weak. Size tells how often a clone was seen (once, few, many) or the class of an expanded clone, and some rows leave it out.

>13|.|TRBJ2-7|many|TRBV12-3/TRBV12-4
CASSFQSSYEQYF
TGTGCCAGCAGTTTTCAAAGCTCCTACGAGCAGTACTTC
>15|.|TRBJ1-5|.|TRBV7-9
CASSLGGDSNQPQHF
TGTGCCAGCAGCTTAGGCGGCGATAGCAATCAGCCCCAGCATTTT
>16|TRBD2|TRBJ2-3|few|TRBV5-1
CASSLGLAEHTDTQYF
TGCGCCAGCAGCTTGGGACTAGCGGAACACACAGATACGCAGTATTTT
>11|.|TRBJ2-2|few|TRBV14
CASSHTPQLFF
TGTGCCAGCAGCCACACCCCACAGCTGTTTTTT
>14|.|TRBJ2-3|many|TRBV3-1
CASSLSGRADTQYF
TGTGCCAGCAGCCTAAGCGGCAGGGCAGATACGCAGTATTTT
>16|TRBD2|TRBJ2-7|.|TRBV12-3/TRBV12-4
CASSFSLAGVGYEQYF
TGTGCCAGCAGTTTTTCCCTAGCGGGGGTCGGTTACGAGCAGTACTTC
>13|TRBD2|TRBJ2-3|many|TRBV15
CATSKLAGARQYF
TGTGCCACCAGCAAACTAGCGGGAGCGCGGCAGTATTTT
>15|.|TRBJ1-6|.|TRBV6-1
CASRMGGYGNSPLHF
TGTGCCAGCAGAATGGGGGGGTACGGCAATTCACCCCTCCACTTT
>10|.|TRBJ2-7|few|TRBV20-1
CSAATYEQYF
TGCAGTGCAGCCACCTACGAGCAGTACTTC
>16|TRBD1|TRBJ2-7|.|TRBV4-1
CASSHTKDRAVYEQYF
TGCGCCAGCAGCCACACCAAGGACAGGGCCGTTTACGAGCAGTACTTC
>19|TRBD2|TRBJ2-1|.|TRBV10-3
CAISPLAGGILSSYNEQFF
TGTGCCATCAGCCCACTAGCGGGGGGAATCCTTAGCTCCTACAATGAGCAGTTCTTC
>12|TRBD2|TRBJ2-2|many|TRBV9
CASSVSGRELFF
TGTGCCAGCAGCGTTAGCGGGAGGGAGCTGTTTTTT
>18|TRBD2|TRBJ2-1|.|TRBV9
CASSVGSGRATKHNEQFF
TGTGCCAGCAGCGTAGGTAGCGGGAGGGCTACAAAGCACAATGAGCAGTTCTTC
>15|TRBD1|TRBJ2-1|.|TRBV14
CASSPEGTGVYEQFF
TGTGCCAGCAGCCCAGAGGGGACAGGGGTCTATGAGCAGTTCTTC
>17|TRBD1|TRBJ1-5|.|TRBV6-1
CASSELPGQRAYRPQHF
TGTGCCAGCAGTGAACTTCCGGGACAGCGGGCGTACCGGCCCCAGCATTTT
>16|.|TRBJ1-2|.|TRBV2
CASSGLAQGVGYGYTF
TGTGCCAGCAGTGGGTTAGCGCAGGGCGTCGGCTATGGCTACACCTTC
>13|.|TRBJ2-7|.|TRBV4-2
CASSQDKSYEQYF
TGTGCCAGCAGCCAAGATAAGTCCTACGAGCAGTACTTC
>11|.|TRBJ1-1|.|TRBV6-5
CASSYRGESFF
TGTGCCAGCAGTTACAGGGGGGAGTCTTTCTTT
>14|.|TRBJ2-3|many|TRBV28
CASSLPGVADTQYF
TGTGCCAGCAGTTTACCGGGGGTCGCAGATACGCAGTATTTT
>15|.|TRBJ2-7|.|TRBV12-3/TRBV12-4
CASTPATSPAYEQYF
TGTGCCAGCACCCCGGCGACCAGCCCAGCCTACGAGCAGTACTTC
>13|.|TRBJ2-7|.|TRBV28
CASSFPGPGEQYF
TGTGCCAGCAGTTTCCCCGGCCCTGGCGAGCAGTACTTC
>14|.|TRBJ1-6|few|TRBV12-3/TRBV12-4
CASRPGLNNSPLHF
TGTGCCAGCAGGCCGGGGTTGAATAATTCACCCCTCCACTTT
>15|.|TRBJ1-2|.|TRBV12-3/TRBV12-4
CASSPRWGLNYGYTF
TGTGCCAGCAGTCCCCGGTGGGGTTTAAACTATGGCTACACCTTC
>14|.|TRBJ2-3|many|TRBV28
CASTRSSYADTQYF
TGTGCCAGCACCCGCTCGAGTTACGCAGATACGCAGTATTTT
>13|.|TRBJ2-5|.|TRBV18
CASSPPTLETQYF
TGTGCCAGCTCACCACCAACTCTGGAGACCCAGTACTTC
>14|.|TRBJ1-6|.|TRBV20-1
CSAIGRVDNSPLHF
TGCAGTGCTATAGGCAGGGTCGATAATTCACCCCTCCACTTT
>14|.|TRBJ1-5|.|TRBV20-1
CSARGLGLWEPQHF
TGCAGTGCTAGAGGGCTGGGACTTTGGGAGCCCCAGCATTTT
>15|.|TRBJ2-1|many|TRBV7-8
CASSFALWRHNEQFF
TGTGCCAGCAGCTTCGCTTTGTGGCGACACAATGAGCAGTTCTTC
>14|.|TRBJ2-2|many|TRBV12-3/TRBV12-4
CASTPGQNTGELFF
TGTGCCAGCACCCCGGGACAGAACACCGGGGAGCTGTTTTTT
>16|.|TRBJ1-2|few|TRBV28
CASSPASDRANYGYTF
TGTGCCAGCAGTCCCGCCTCGGACAGAGCTAACTATGGCTACACCTTC
>14|.|TRBJ2-7|.|TRBV12-3/TRBV12-4
CASSFLTESYEQYF
TGTGCCAGCAGTTTCCTGACGGAGTCCTACGAGCAGTACTTC
>15|TRBD2|TRBJ2-5|.|TRBV28
CASTTTSGAWGTQYF
TGTGCCAGCACGACCACAAGCGGGGCTTGGGGGACCCAGTACTTC
>12|.|TRBJ1-4|.|TRBV6-6
CASSYADEKLFF
TGTGCCAGCAGTTACGCAGATGAAAAACTGTTTTTT
>14|.|TRBJ2-6|.|TRBV6-2/TRBV6-3
CASSYPTGANVLTF
TGTGCCAGCAGTTACCCAACTGGGGCCAACGTCCTGACTTTC
>14|TRBD1|TRBJ2-3|.|TRBV7-6
CASSRDRHTDTQYF
TGTGCCAGCAGCCGGGACAGACACACAGATACGCAGTATTTT
>13|TRBD1|TRBJ2-1|.|TRBV16
CASSRLGGAEQFF
TGTGCCAGCAGCCGATTAGGGGGCGCCGAGCAGTTCTTC
>14|.|TRBJ2-7|few|TRBV5-1
CASSLRLGFTEQYF
TGCGCCAGCAGCTTGAGACTGGGGTTTACGGAGCAGTACTTC
>17|.|TRBJ2-1|.|TRBV29-1
CSPSNPGGRPFFNEQFF
TGCAGCCCTTCAAATCCAGGTGGGAGACCCTTCTTCAATGAGCAGTTCTTC
>16|TRBD1|TRBJ1-3|few|TRBV10-3
CAIRATGQVAGNTIYF
TGTGCCATCAGGGCTACCGGACAGGTCGCTGGAAACACCATATATTTT
>16|.|TRBJ1-5|.|TRBV28
CASSADRGTYGQPQHF
TGTGCCAGCAGTGCCGACCGCGGGACGTACGGGCAGCCCCAGCATTTT
>14|.|TRBJ2-3|.|TRBV28
CASSFGGNADTQYF
TGTGCCAGCAGTTTCGGCGGGAACGCGGATACGCAGTATTTT
>13|.|TRBJ2-5|.|TRBV4-1
CASSPPMSGTQYF
TGCGCCAGCAGCCCCCCCATGAGTGGGACCCAGTACTTC
>12|TRBD1|TRBJ2-3|.|TRBV28
CASQGDRDTQYF
TGTGCCAGCCAGGGGGACAGGGATACGCAGTATTTT
>19|TRBD1|TRBJ1-4|few|TRBV15
CATSRGEGAAPATNEKLFF
TGTGCCACCAGCAGAGGAGAGGGGGCGGCTCCTGCAACTAATGAAAAACTGTTTTTT
>13|.|TRBJ2-2|.|TRBV7-9
CASSRTLTGELFF
TGTGCCAGCAGCCGGACCTTGACCGGGGAGCTGTTTTTT
>13|.|TRBJ2-3|.|TRBV30
CAWSGLVADTQYF
TGTGCCTGGAGTGGACTAGTGGCAGATACGCAGTATTTT
>13|.|TRBJ2-5|.|TRBV6-1
CASLGRNQETQYF
TGTGCCAGCTTGGGACGGAACCAAGAGACCCAGTACTTC
>18|.|TRBJ2-6|few|TRBV9
CASSRRLTLPPGANVLTF
TGTGCCAGCAGCCGCCGTTTGACTCTCCCCCCTGGGGCCAACGTCCTGACTTTC